Sequencing of this T cell receptor beta chain was carried out in a study of blood T cell repertoires in COVID-19. Turning to the study itself: Samples representing acute and convalescent COVID-19 were sourced from the United States, Italy and Spain. T cells, B-cell-depleted T cells, or PBMCs supplied cDNA or gDNA.

Produced via immunoSEQ multiplex PCR; TCRdb's table is partial and in-frame only. The data contain 200,000 to 250,000 clones, 85% to 90% of them singletons. With 0 bases removed from V and 0 bases from J, the gap between germline ends came to 9 bases. The CDR3 consists of 15 residues. Per germline, CDR1 SGDLS and CDR2 YYNGEE. Recruits, aged about 18 to 95 years, lived in 25 or so US areas. In assigning cohorts, the study relied on participant-reported clinical history. This clonotype originated in a man under 40 who had recovered from COVID-19. This chain uses TRBV9 with TRBJ1-2; weak D call: TRBD1 (5 bases). The sequenced material came from PBMCs or T cells enriched from blood (not recorded which). CDR3 protein: CASSVGGEANYGYTF. CDR3 in DNA: TGTGCCAGCAGCGTAGGGGGGGAGGCTAACTATGGCTACACCTTC. Looking up the rest from reference TRBV9 and TRBJ1-2 gives the full variable domain: DSGVTQTPKHLITATGQRVTLRCSPRSGDLSVYWYQQSLDQGLQFLIQYYNGEERAKGNILERFSAQQFPDLHSELNLSSLELGDSALYFCASSVGGEANYGYTFGSGTRLTVV.